This is a list of T cell receptor beta chains from one sample in a study of blood T cell repertoires in COVID-19. TCRdb keeps only in-frame clones here, not all; method: immunoSEQ multiplex PCR. The data hold roughly 180,000 clones, with more than 85% observed a single time. The sample taken for sequencing was peripheral blood. Receptors were obtained from a man in his 70s with active or convalescent COVID-19. CDR3s include the opening cysteine and the closing phenylalanine or tryptophan. Fields, in order: clone size, V gene, D gene, J gene, CDR3 DNA, CDR3 protein. The D gene is left open where the match is weak. Expanded clones are given a class, and other clones once, few, many or no size at all.

clone_size: -; v_call: TRBV4-3; d_call: -; j_call: TRBJ2-1; cdr3_nt: TGCGCCAGCAGCCAAGCCCCCACTCAGACAGTGGATGAGCAGTTCTTC; cdr3_aa: CASSQAPTQTVDEQFF
clone_size: -; v_call: TRBV7-8; d_call: TRBD2; j_call: TRBJ2-7; cdr3_nt: TGTGCCAGCAGCTTAGCTGGGGGACTAGCGGGACGGGAGCAGTACTTC; cdr3_aa: CASSLAGGLAGREQYF
clone_size: many; v_call: TRBV6-2/TRBV6-3; d_call: -; j_call: TRBJ1-5; cdr3_nt: TGTGCCAGCAGTAACCCGGCGGAGGGCAATCAGCCCCAGCATTTT; cdr3_aa: CASSNPAEGNQPQHF
clone_size: -; v_call: TRBV15; d_call: -; j_call: TRBJ1-5; cdr3_nt: TGTGCCACCAGCGTCACAGGTAGCAGTCAGCCCCAGCATTTT; cdr3_aa: CATSVTGSSQPQHF
clone_size: -; v_call: TRBV12-3/TRBV12-4; d_call: TRBD1; j_call: TRBJ1-3; cdr3_nt: TGTGCCAGCAGAGGACAGGGGGGGAACACCATATATTTT; cdr3_aa: CASRGQGGNTIYF
clone_size: -; v_call: TRBV3-1/TRBV3-2; d_call: TRBD2; j_call: TRBJ2-1; cdr3_nt: TGTGCCAGCAGCCAAGATTCCCGGACTAGCGGGAGGGTGCGCAATGAGCAGTTCTTC; cdr3_aa: CASSQDSRTSGRVRNEQFF
clone_size: -; v_call: TRBV7-2; d_call: TRBD1; j_call: TRBJ1-1; cdr3_nt: TGTGCCAGCAGCGCCGGACAGGGGCTCTCTGAAGCTTTCTTT; cdr3_aa: CASSAGQGLSEAFF
clone_size: -; v_call: TRBV5-6; d_call: -; j_call: TRBJ1-5; cdr3_nt: TGTGCCAGCAGCTATACCGATAGTCAGCCCCAGCATTTT; cdr3_aa: CASSYTDSQPQHF
clone_size: -; v_call: TRBV6-5; d_call: TRBD1; j_call: TRBJ1-5; cdr3_nt: TGTGCCAGCAGTCACAGGGGTGGCAATCAGCCCCAGCATTTT; cdr3_aa: CASSHRGGNQPQHF
clone_size: -; v_call: TRBV1; d_call: -; j_call: TRBJ1-4; cdr3_nt: TGCACCAGCAGCCAAGATCTTGGGACAGGGTCGGCGACTAATGAAAAACTGTTTTTT; cdr3_aa: CTSSQDLGTGSATNEKLFF
clone_size: -; v_call: TRBV6-6; d_call: -; j_call: TRBJ2-1; cdr3_nt: TGTGCCAGCAGACAAACCAATGAGCAGTTCTTC; cdr3_aa: CASRQTNEQFF
clone_size: -; v_call: TRBV6-2/TRBV6-3; d_call: TRBD2; j_call: TRBJ2-7; cdr3_nt: TGTGCCAGCAGACCTTCCCCGGGACTAGCAACCTACGAGCAGTACTTC; cdr3_aa: CASRPSPGLATYEQYF
clone_size: -; v_call: TRBV6-2/TRBV6-3; d_call: TRBD2; j_call: TRBJ2-4; cdr3_nt: TGTGCCAGCAGTTACTCGACTAGCTCGACGGGAAAAAAAAACATTCAGTACTTC; cdr3_aa: CASSYSTSSTGKKNIQYF
clone_size: -; v_call: TRBV2; d_call: TRBD2; j_call: TRBJ2-5; cdr3_nt: TGTGCCAGCAGTGAGGGACTAGCGGTCACGGCCCAGTACTTC; cdr3_aa: CASSEGLAVTAQYF
clone_size: once; v_call: TRBV6-4; d_call: -; j_call: TRBJ1-1; cdr3_nt: TGTGCCAGCAGTGACCTTCCGAACACTGAAGCTTTCTTT; cdr3_aa: CASSDLPNTEAFF
clone_size: -; v_call: TRBV5-1; d_call: TRBD1; j_call: TRBJ1-2; cdr3_nt: TGCGCCAGCAGCTTGTCAGGGGGCGCAGGCGGCTACACCTTC; cdr3_aa: CASSLSGGAGGYTF
clone_size: -; v_call: TRBV12-3/TRBV12-4; d_call: -; j_call: TRBJ2-5; cdr3_nt: TGTGCCAGCAGCCCAGGGGTTGAGACCCAGTACTTC; cdr3_aa: CASSPGVETQYF
clone_size: few; v_call: TRBV14; d_call: -; j_call: TRBJ2-5; cdr3_nt: TGTGCCAGCAGCCCTTGGACAGCTGCGGCCCAGTACTTC; cdr3_aa: CASSPWTAAAQYF
clone_size: -; v_call: TRBV5-4; d_call: TRBD2; j_call: TRBJ2-5; cdr3_nt: TGTGCCAGCAGCTTGCCGATAGCGGGCGGAGAGACCCAGTACTTC; cdr3_aa: CASSLPIAGGETQYF
clone_size: -; v_call: TRBV12-3/TRBV12-4; d_call: -; j_call: TRBJ1-2; cdr3_nt: TGTGCCAGCAGTTCCGGAGGCTATGGCTACACCTTC; cdr3_aa: CASSSGGYGYTF
clone_size: few; v_call: TRBV28; d_call: -; j_call: TRBJ1-5; cdr3_nt: TGTGCCAGCAGTTTTATCGGGAGGCAACGGAATCAGCCCCAGCATTTT; cdr3_aa: CASSFIGRQRNQPQHF
clone_size: once; v_call: TRBV7-8; d_call: TRBD1; j_call: TRBJ2-7; cdr3_nt: TGTGCCAGCAGCTTAGGGGAGACAGGGCTCTACGAGCAGTACTTC; cdr3_aa: CASSLGETGLYEQYF
clone_size: -; v_call: TRBV5-4; d_call: TRBD2; j_call: TRBJ2-7; cdr3_nt: TGTGCCAGCAGTTCCGGGCGGGAGGCCAGCGAGCAGTACTTC; cdr3_aa: CASSSGREASEQYF
clone_size: -; v_call: TRBV27; d_call: TRBD2; j_call: TRBJ2-1; cdr3_nt: TGTGCCAGCAGTTTATCGAAACTAGCGGGGATCGGGAATGAGCAGTTCTTC; cdr3_aa: CASSLSKLAGIGNEQFF
clone_size: -; v_call: TRBV25-1; d_call: -; j_call: TRBJ2-2; cdr3_nt: TGTGCCAGCAGTGAACAGGGCGTCACCGGGGAGCTGTTTTTT; cdr3_aa: CASSEQGVTGELFF
clone_size: once; v_call: TRBV10-1; d_call: TRBD2; j_call: TRBJ2-1; cdr3_nt: TGCGCCAGCAGTCCAGCGGGAGTGGGAAATGAGCAGTTCTTC; cdr3_aa: CASSPAGVGNEQFF
clone_size: -; v_call: TRBV2; d_call: -; j_call: TRBJ2-7; cdr3_nt: TGTGCCAGCAGGGACAGCTACGAGCAGTACTTC; cdr3_aa: CASRDSYEQYF
clone_size: -; v_call: TRBV6-2/TRBV6-3; d_call: -; j_call: TRBJ1-5; cdr3_nt: TGTGCCAGCAGTTACTCGAGCGGGGATAGAATAAGTCAGCCCCAGCATTTT; cdr3_aa: CASSYSSGDRISQPQHF
clone_size: -; v_call: TRBV5-4; d_call: -; j_call: TRBJ2-7; cdr3_nt: TGTGCTATGCATAGATATTTTAGCTACGAGCAGTACTTC; cdr3_aa: CAMHRYFSYEQYF
clone_size: -; v_call: TRBV28; d_call: -; j_call: TRBJ2-6; cdr3_nt: TGTGCCAGCACACAGGGCCTATGTGGGGCCAACGTCCTGACTTTC; cdr3_aa: CASTQGLCGANVLTF
clone_size: -; v_call: TRBV7-9; d_call: -; j_call: TRBJ2-3; cdr3_nt: TGTGCCAGCAGCTTCCAGGCAGATACGCAGTATTTT; cdr3_aa: CASSFQADTQYF
clone_size: once; v_call: TRBV30; d_call: -; j_call: TRBJ2-7; cdr3_nt: TGTGCCTGGACAAGACAGGCCTCTAGGGCCTACGAGCAGTACTTC; cdr3_aa: CAWTRQASRAYEQYF
clone_size: few; v_call: TRBV9; d_call: TRBD1; j_call: TRBJ2-7; cdr3_nt: TGTGCCAGCAGCGTAGCTGGGGACAGCACCTACGAGCAGTACTTC; cdr3_aa: CASSVAGDSTYEQYF
clone_size: -; v_call: TRBV24-1; d_call: TRBD1; j_call: TRBJ2-2; cdr3_nt: TGTGCCACCAGTGACCCGGGACAGGGGAACACCGGGGAGCTGTTTTTT; cdr3_aa: CATSDPGQGNTGELFF
clone_size: -; v_call: TRBV5-4; d_call: TRBD1; j_call: TRBJ2-2; cdr3_nt: TGTGCCAGCAGCGCTGGACAGGGGGTAGCCGGGGAGCTGTTTTTT; cdr3_aa: CASSAGQGVAGELFF
clone_size: once; v_call: TRBV6-2/TRBV6-3; d_call: TRBD1; j_call: TRBJ2-7; cdr3_nt: TGTGCCAGCAGCCGCAATCTCGGGACAGGGGCCTACGAGCAGTACTTC; cdr3_aa: CASSRNLGTGAYEQYF
clone_size: -; v_call: TRBV4-1; d_call: -; j_call: TRBJ1-3; cdr3_nt: TGCGCCAGCAGCCAAGTGGACACTACCCGGCCTACTGGAAACACCATATATTTT; cdr3_aa: CASSQVDTTRPTGNTIYF
clone_size: -; v_call: TRBV7-6; d_call: TRBD2; j_call: TRBJ2-2; cdr3_nt: TGTGCCAGCAGCTCGACTAGCGGGATTTCCGGGGAGCTGTTTTTT; cdr3_aa: CASSSTSGISGELFF
clone_size: -; v_call: TRBV24-1; d_call: -; j_call: TRBJ1-4; cdr3_nt: TGTGCCACCAGTGAACATTACAGGGCCGAAAATGAAAAACTGTTTTTT; cdr3_aa: CATSEHYRAENEKLFF
clone_size: once; v_call: TRBV2; d_call: -; j_call: TRBJ2-3; cdr3_nt: TGTGCCAGCAGTGAATCCAGGGGGGAGTTCCCACCACAAGATACGCAGTATTTT; cdr3_aa: CASSESRGEFPPQDTQYF
clone_size: -; v_call: TRBV23-1; d_call: TRBD2; j_call: TRBJ2-3; cdr3_nt: TGCGCCAGCAGTCAAACGACTAGCCTGGGGGCAGATACGCAGTATTTT; cdr3_aa: CASSQTTSLGADTQYF
clone_size: -; v_call: TRBV30; d_call: -; j_call: TRBJ1-2; cdr3_nt: TGTGCCCAGGGGCAGACCTATGATGGCTACACCTTC; cdr3_aa: CAQGQTYDGYTF
clone_size: -; v_call: TRBV5-4; d_call: TRBD2; j_call: TRBJ2-2; cdr3_nt: TGTGCCAGCAGCCTGAGCGGGGGACCGAACACCGGGGAGCTGTTTTTT; cdr3_aa: CASSLSGGPNTGELFF
clone_size: few; v_call: TRBV3-1/TRBV3-2; d_call: -; j_call: TRBJ2-5; cdr3_nt: TGTGCCAGCAGCCAAATCGAAGAGACCCAGTACTTC; cdr3_aa: CASSQIEETQYF
clone_size: -; v_call: TRBV7-9; d_call: -; j_call: TRBJ2-1; cdr3_nt: TGTGCCAGCAGCTTAATTTGGACGCAGGGCGGGGATGAGCAGTTCTTC; cdr3_aa: CASSLIWTQGGDEQFF
clone_size: few; v_call: TRBV6-2/TRBV6-3; d_call: TRBD2; j_call: TRBJ2-1; cdr3_nt: TGTGCCAGCAGTTACTCACCGGGACTAGCGGGACGAAACTACAATGAGCAGTTCTTC; cdr3_aa: CASSYSPGLAGRNYNEQFF
clone_size: -; v_call: TRBV6-2/TRBV6-3; d_call: TRBD1; j_call: TRBJ2-5; cdr3_nt: TGTGCCAGCAGTAGCCGGGACAGTTTCCAAGAGACCCAGTACTTC; cdr3_aa: CASSSRDSFQETQYF
clone_size: -; v_call: TRBV6-1; d_call: -; j_call: TRBJ2-7; cdr3_nt: TGTGCCAGCAGTGAAACGACTGACGGCGAGCAGTACTTC; cdr3_aa: CASSETTDGEQYF
clone_size: once; v_call: TRBV6-5; d_call: -; j_call: TRBJ1-5; cdr3_nt: TGTGCCAGCAGCGAGACAGGAAACAATCAGCCCCAGCATTTT; cdr3_aa: CASSETGNNQPQHF
clone_size: once; v_call: TRBV3-1/TRBV3-2; d_call: TRBD1; j_call: TRBJ2-7; cdr3_nt: TGTGCCAGCAGCCAAGGGGACAGGTTTAAACACGAGCAGTACTTC; cdr3_aa: CASSQGDRFKHEQYF
clone_size: -; v_call: TRBV5-4; d_call: -; j_call: TRBJ2-3; cdr3_nt: TGTGCCAGCAGCTTCTTCGGACAGCGGTATTATACGCAGTATTTT; cdr3_aa: CASSFFGQRYYTQYF
clone_size: -; v_call: TRBV28; d_call: TRBD1; j_call: TRBJ2-5; cdr3_nt: TGTGCCAGCCTATCCCGGACAGGCCAAGAGACCCAGTACTTC; cdr3_aa: CASLSRTGQETQYF
clone_size: -; v_call: TRBV30; d_call: -; j_call: TRBJ2-1; cdr3_nt: TGTGCCTGGAGTGGCGGATCTATAGAGCAGTTCTTC; cdr3_aa: CAWSGGSIEQFF
clone_size: -; v_call: TRBV7-9; d_call: TRBD1; j_call: TRBJ2-3; cdr3_nt: TGTGCCAGCAGCTTCTGGACAGGGGACACAGATACGCAGTATTTT; cdr3_aa: CASSFWTGDTDTQYF
clone_size: -; v_call: TRBV14; d_call: TRBD2; j_call: TRBJ2-1; cdr3_nt: TGTGCCAGCAGCCAAGAACTAGCGCCTTTTTCCTACAATGAGCAGTTCTTC; cdr3_aa: CASSQELAPFSYNEQFF